This TCR beta chain was recovered during a study of OX40 agonist ivuxolimab in advanced cancers. Study background: Patients achieving partial responses numbered three: one hepatocellular carcinoma case and two cutaneous melanoma cases. Findings and caveats of the study: CD8+ T cells (on average) carried more expanded clones than CD4+ T cells.

This clone was seen a handful of times. Its specificity is not known. The CDR3 covers 16 residues. Looked up from germline, CDR1 is LNHDA and CDR2 is SQIVND (reference sequence). Between the trimmed V and J ends, which lost 0 bases and 0 bases, there was a span of 9 bases. Method: immunoSEQ multiplex PCR; TCRdb's copy keeps in-frame clones and lacks some. The sample holds about 58,000 clones, roughly 88% seen once. The TCR originated in an adult with an advanced solid tumor such as melanoma, head and neck, liver or kidney cancer. Sequenced here: CD4+ or CD8+ T cells sorted from blood, sampled in a trial of the OX40 agonist ivuxolimab. V is TRBV19 and J is TRBJ2-1; D remains unclear. CDR3 in amino acids: CASSIDGGSSYNEQFF. The CDR3 DNA follows: TGTGCCAGTAGTATAGACGGCGGTAGCTCCTACAATGAGCAGTTCTTC.